A selection of T cell receptor beta chains follows, all from one sample in a study of blood T cell repertoires in COVID-19. Clones were read by immunoSEQ multiplex PCR, and TCRdb kept only the in-frame ones, dropping some. This repertoire shows some 42,000 clones, 88% found once; its top ten account for around 3.5%. The source material was peripheral blood. The receptors were sampled from a human donor in a cohort sampled during active COVID-19. Each CDR3 is given with its conserved first and last residue. Expanded clones get a size class; other rows say once, few or many, or leave the size out.

clone size: .; V gene: TRBV6-2/TRBV6-3; J gene: TRBJ1-1; CDR3 length: 11; CDR3 protein: CASSSGQEAFF
clone size: .; V gene: TRBV5-4; J gene: TRBJ2-5; CDR3 length: 15; CDR3 protein: CASSLTTGGAETQYF
clone size: .; V gene: TRBV11-2; J gene: TRBJ2-5; CDR3 length: 18; CDR3 protein: CASSRSLLLAGGTETQYF
clone size: few; V gene: TRBV6-5; J gene: TRBJ2-7; CDR3 length: 13; CDR3 protein: CASSRTGDYEQYF
clone size: .; V gene: TRBV19; J gene: TRBJ2-1; CDR3 length: 11; CDR3 protein: CASSAVDEQFF
clone size: .; V gene: TRBV2; J gene: TRBJ2-7; CDR3 length: 12; CDR3 protein: CASSTGDGEQYF
clone size: .; V gene: TRBV5-1; J gene: TRBJ1-2; CDR3 length: 15; CDR3 protein: CASSSTGDPNYGYTF
clone size: once; V gene: TRBV5-6; J gene: TRBJ2-5; CDR3 length: 16; CDR3 protein: CASSLGRREAGETQYF
clone size: .; V gene: TRBV3-1/TRBV3-2; J gene: TRBJ2-7; CDR3 length: 16; CDR3 protein: CASSQDASGLSYEQYF
clone size: once; V gene: TRBV3-1/TRBV3-2; J gene: TRBJ1-3; CDR3 length: 14; CDR3 protein: CASSPDPRGNTIYF
clone size: .; V gene: TRBV14; J gene: TRBJ1-5; CDR3 length: 14; CDR3 protein: CASSQAGRHQPQHF
clone size: .; V gene: TRBV6-5; J gene: TRBJ2-5; CDR3 length: 15; CDR3 protein: CASSYLRGDGETQYF
clone size: once; V gene: TRBV11-2; J gene: TRBJ2-3; CDR3 length: 17; CDR3 protein: CASSVHPGGSITDTQYF
clone size: .; V gene: TRBV27; J gene: TRBJ1-5; CDR3 length: 15; CDR3 protein: CASSLRGLMNQPQHF
clone size: .; V gene: TRBV4-2; J gene: TRBJ1-5; CDR3 length: 13; CDR3 protein: CASSQDSEQPQHF
clone size: .; V gene: TRBV24-1; J gene: TRBJ2-3; CDR3 length: 15; CDR3 protein: CATSDRRLASDTQYF
clone size: .; V gene: TRBV30; J gene: TRBJ2-3; CDR3 length: 17; CDR3 protein: CAWSVILAGGLTDTQYF
clone size: .; V gene: TRBV6-5; J gene: TRBJ2-1; CDR3 length: 16; CDR3 protein: CASSYSRLAGVNEQFF
clone size: .; V gene: TRBV27; J gene: TRBJ2-5; CDR3 length: 18; CDR3 protein: CASSSPSHTSGGAQTQYF
clone size: .; V gene: TRBV29-1; J gene: TRBJ2-5; CDR3 length: 16; CDR3 protein: CSVEVTGTGLQETQYF
clone size: .; V gene: TRBV27; J gene: TRBJ1-1; CDR3 length: 14; CDR3 protein: CASSYSIVATEAFF
clone size: .; V gene: TRBV30; J gene: TRBJ2-6; CDR3 length: 16; CDR3 protein: CAWSVELASGANVLTF
clone size: .; V gene: TRBV9; J gene: TRBJ1-3; CDR3 length: 16; CDR3 protein: CASTQGAAGAGNTIYF
clone size: once; V gene: TRBV18; J gene: TRBJ2-5; CDR3 length: 12; CDR3 protein: CASSPTGETQYF
clone size: .; V gene: TRBV10-3; J gene: TRBJ2-1; CDR3 length: 14; CDR3 protein: CAISAGTQYNEQFF
clone size: .; V gene: TRBV5-4; J gene: TRBJ2-2; CDR3 length: 17; CDR3 protein: CASSLLRLASNTGELFF